This T cell receptor (beta chain) came from a study of vaccination effects on CD4 cells after COVID-19 (dated by TCRdb to the early 2020s). Looking at the study overall: Across the study, the median time from the second dose to post-vaccine sampling was 72 days (range 14 to 241). Cultures from other donors in the study were sequenced with the Oncomine TCR Beta short-read assay on an Illumina iSeq 100. SARS-CoV-2 spike-specific CD4+ TCR repertoires from before and after mRNA vaccination were compared in COVID-19 convalescent patients and in infection-naive vaccine recipients. Altogether, around 11 COVID-19 convalescent patients and a few SARS-CoV-2-naive healthy vaccine recipients made up the full study. The research as a whole found: In healthy vaccine recipients, vaccine-induced clones were almost all SARS-CoV-2 mono-reactive, with only 1 of 255 cross-reactive with common cold coronaviruses. Only a small number of convalescent patients were included, and no early post-infection timepoints were available, which limited the study. At late post-vaccination timepoints, both infection-induced and vaccine-induced clones showed marked clonal contraction, consistent with waning T cell responses.

The library was produced with the immunoSEQ multiplex PCR assay. DNA from the cultured, isolated CD4+ T cells was subjected to TCR beta CDR3 sequencing. On the study's bioinformatics: The analysis removed non-productive TCR sequences, trimmed reads to the CDR3 region, and retained only CDR3s that were 7 or more amino acids long. Antigen-specific clonotypes were identified with the MANAFEST web app by comparing expansion in peptide wells against reference cultures. To be called positive, a clone needed expansion at FDR<0.05 compared with the reference and with all other wells, an odds ratio greater than 5, and a frequency greater than 0.1% in two replicate wells. A clonotype was defined as cross-reactive if the clonotype was significantly expanded both in SARS-CoV-2 spike wells and in at least one common cold coronavirus spike condition. CDR3 similarity was assessed by Levenshtein distance with the stringdist R package, and unrooted trees were built with ape in R 3.6.1. TCRdb limited this immuneACCESS table to in-frame rearrangements with V and J called. A share of clones is missing; checked studies link under half to unresolved V genes, and the rest is unexplained. V, J and clone size derive from that table, while D and trimming were established from the DNA sequence. The sample table holds approximately 70,000 clones, of which approximately 80% were seen once. The top ten clones comprise 0.95% to 1.5% of the sample.

As regards this clone: This receptor's antigen is unknown. Per-base quality was not reported, and no clone a single base away is much larger than it.

To identify antigen-specific CD4+ T cell clonotypes by their expansion, the ViraFEST assay first stimulated PBMC with viral peptide pools and then applied TCR sequencing. After less than eleven days of culture, CD4+ T cells were isolated with the EasySep CD4+ T cell isolation kit. Each participant got two doses of an mRNA SARS-CoV-2 vaccine, either BNT162b2 or mRNA-1273. Healthy vaccine recipients had no prior SARS-CoV-2 infection, confirmed by negative nucleocapsid antibodies before and after vaccination. Around 2 million PBMC per well were cultured in IMDM with roughly 5% human AB serum, 7.5 to 10 IU/ml IL-2 and gentamicin, plus 10 ug/ml peptides. On days 3 and 7, half of the culture medium was replaced with fresh IL-2-containing medium. Each peptide stimulation condition was cultured in triplicate wells unless otherwise noted. Using Ficoll-Paque Plus gradient centrifugation, PBMC were separated from whole blood and then either used fresh or cryopreserved at -140C. The overlapping peptide pools covered the spike proteins of SARS-CoV-2 and of the common cold coronaviruses HCoV-NL63, HCoV-OC43 and HCoV-229E. Genomic DNA was extracted from cultured CD4+ T cells with the QIAamp micro DNA kit.

Specimen: CD4+ T cells from PBMCs cultured with HCoV-229E spike peptides, collected after COVID-19 vaccination. The sample's cell subset or site label, decoded: HCoV-229E spike overlapping peptide pool stimulation. This TCR came from a human donor who received a COVID-19 vaccine.

The CDR3 protein sequence reads: CASSVTSGGAQETQYF. The nucleotide sequence reads as follows: TGTGCCAGCAGCGTGACTAGCGGGGGGGCCCAAGAGACCCAGTACTTC. The chain employs TRBV7-8 and TRBJ2-5; 14 central bases correspond to TRBD2. CDR1 and CDR2 are read off the germline V gene as SGHVS and FQNEAQ. V trim: 5 bases; J trim: 1 base; unmatched bases: 3. Including the terminal cysteine and phenylalanine, the CDR3 comprises 16 residues. Solely the CDR3 DNA is kept, with 48 bases framed from the first base.